Following are 14 T cell receptor beta chains from one sample sequenced in a study of T cells in Graves' hyperthyroidism and ophthalmopathy (dated by TCRdb to about 2019). The receptor library was made with multiplex PCR. The data were produced on an Illumina HiSeq 2000. The TCR beta CDR3 regions were amplified from the RNA transcripts. The TCR CDR3 was subjected to a first round of RT-PCR using the HTBI primer set and the Qiagen OneStep RT-PCR kit. TCRdb redid the processing of the public reads, applying fastp at Q25 and MiXCR, and retained in-frame beta chains. For every CDR3 protein sequence, its rows merge into one entry that carries the most common genes and DNA. The sample table shows over 200,000 distinct CDR3 sequences, and approximately 14% are seen once. The top ten hold about 14% of the sample. Sequencing was carried out using blood. The receptors derive from a woman aged 40-49 years with Graves' hyperthyroidism that later progressed to Graves' ophthalmopathy.

This clonotype showed up just a few times. The rearrangement links TRBV5-1 to TRBJ2-1, with 10 bases identical to TRBD2. V lost 0 bases to trimming and J lost 9 bases; unmatched junction nucleotides: 6. The CDR3 is 15 amino acids. Looked up from germline, CDR1 is SGHRS and CDR2 is YFSETQ. The CDR3 bases are TGCGCCAGCAGCTTGGTCCTAGCGGGAGTTGCTGAGCAGTTCTTC. Amino acid sequence: CASSLVLAGVAEQFF.

Ten or more counts support this clonotype. V usage is TRBV6-5 and J usage is TRBJ2-7; weak D call: TRBD1 (5 bases). The CDR3 spans 16 residues. V gave up 0 bases and J gave up 2 bases, with 14 bases separating them. CDR1 is MNHEY and CDR2 is SVGAGI in the germline V gene. The CDR3 DNA sequence: TGTGCCAGCAGTTACTCGATCCAGGGTGGAACCTACGAGCAGTACTTC. As protein: CASSYSIQGGTYEQYF.

This clonotype appeared many times. The CDR3 is CASRPHDRGLVFDTEAFF. The DNA for the CDR3 is TGTGCCAGCAGACCCCATGACAGGGGGCTCGTGTTTGACACTGAAGCTTTCTTT. This sequence joins TRBV12-3 or TRBV12-4 and TRBJ1-1, with TRBD1 matching 10 bases. V lost 6 bases and J lost 3; bases outside the gene matches: 16. The CDR3 covers 18 residues.

About this clonotype itself: It may be a read error: a sequence one base away is much more abundant. CDR3 in DNA: TGTGCCAGCAGCCCCAGAGGCAGACTCTACAATGGGCAGTTCTTC. This encodes CASSPRGRLYNGQFF. The J gene is TRBJ2-1, the V gene TRBV7-2; D not resolved. This CDR3 has 15 amino acids. Germline V gives CDR1 SGHTA, CDR2 FQGNSA.

This chain connects TRBV9 to TRBJ2-5; the D is unclear. Germline CDR1 and CDR2: SGDLS and YYNGEE. The V end lost 6 bases, the J end lost 5 bases, and 11 bases lay between the germline ends. This CDR3 contains 12 residues. CDR3 sequence reads: CASKGPGETQYF. The CDR3 DNA follows: TGTGCCAGCAAAGGCCCTGGGGAGACCCAGTACTTC. The whole variable domain, filled in from reference TRBV9 and TRBJ2-5, reads DSGVTQTPKHLITATGQRVTLRCSPRSGDLSVYWYQQSLDQGLQFLIQYYNGEERAKGNILERFSAQQFPDLHSELNLSSLELGDSALYFCASKGPGETQYFGPGTRLLVL.

This clonotype was detected ten times or more. The chain joins TRBV6-1 to TRBJ2-3; TRBD2 matches at 8 bases. The germline CDR1 and CDR2 sequences are MNHNS and SASEGT. The CDR3 is made up of 14 amino acids. The V gene end was trimmed by 6 bases and the J gene end by 2 bases; junction bases not matched to a gene: 4. CDR3 region: CASRIAGPTDTQYF. For the CDR3, the DNA is TGTGCCAGCAGAATAGCGGGGCCCACAGATACGCAGTATTTT.

This clonotype has a count of ten or more. The chain combines TRBV20-1 with TRBJ1-5, with 7 positions matching TRBD1. Germline V gives CDR1 DFQATT, CDR2 SNEGSKA (reference sequence). V lost 4 bases and J lost 4; bases outside the gene matches: 10. This CDR3 contains 15 residues. The CDR3 reads CSATEQGRMNQPQHF. DNA for the CDR3: TGCAGTGCTACCGAACAGGGGAGGATGAATCAGCCCCAGCATTTT.

This clonotype was detected ten times or more. The J gene is TRBJ2-7, the V gene TRBV12-3 or TRBV12-4; D unresolved. The CDR3 spans 13 residues. Trimming removed 8 bases at V and 6 bases at J, with 17 bases between. The CDR3 loop is CASQPGRGLEQYF. CDR3 bases: TGTGCCAGCCAGCCGGGCCGCGGCCTCGAGCAGTACTTC.

This clonotype was recorded only once. The V and J genes are TRBV20-1 and TRBJ2-3; 8 nucleotides line up with TRBD1. The CDR3 covers 16 residues. Germline V CDR1 and CDR2: DFQATT, SNEGSKA (reference sequence). V lost 0 bases, J lost 1 base, and 6 bases stayed unmatched. CDR3 region: CSARDMGQVGTDTQYF. The DNA for the CDR3 is TGCAGTGCTAGAGACATGGGACAGGTGGGCACAGATACGCAGTATTTT.

The chain uses TRBV7-2 and TRBJ2-5, with a possible D match to TRBD2 (5 bases). Trimming shortened V by 7 bases and J by 5 bases, and 14 bases separated the two germline ends. This CDR3 has 13 amino acids. Germline CDR1 is SGHTA and CDR2 is FQGNSA. This chain's CDR3 is CASTYSGWETQYF. The CDR3 DNA sequence: TGTGCCAGCACCTACTCGGGGTGGGAGACCCAGTACTTC.

This clonotype was detected many times. The chain employs TRBV27 and TRBJ2-1; 9 bases are shared with TRBD2. Germline trimming cut 4 bases from V and 10 bases from J; bases unmatched to any gene: 26. CDR1 and CDR2 from the germline V gene are MNHEY and SMNVEV (reference sequence). CDR3 length equals 20 residues. Here the CDR3 reads CASSSPRREGLGTGEREQFF. In DNA, the CDR3 is TGTGCCAGCAGTTCACCTAGGCGGGAGGGCCTAGGGACTGGGGAAAGGGAGCAGTTCTTC.

This clonotype was found many times. The CDR3 loop reads CASKNLSSTDTQYF. Here the CDR3 DNA reads TGCGCCAGCAAAAATCTGTCGAGCACAGATACGCAGTATTTT. V and J are TRBV5-1 and TRBJ2-3; D remains ambiguous. There are 14 residues in the CDR3. V lost 6 bases, J lost 0 bases, and 11 bases lay in between. CDR1 and CDR2 (germline): SGHRS, YFSETQ.

This clonotype appeared many times. This chain joins TRBV20-1 and TRBJ2-3; maybe TRBD1 (6 bases). CDR3 length: 13 residues. Trimming removed 2 bases from V and 8 bases from J, with 14 bases in between. Germline lookup yields CDR1 DFQATT and CDR2 SNEGSKA (reference sequence). CDR3 DNA sequence: TGCAGTGCTAGAACGGATGCAGGGGTTACGCAGTATTTT. This sequence encodes CSARTDAGVTQYF.

This clonotype was seen many times. This chain joins TRBV29-1 and TRBJ2-3; D remains unclear. Trimming removed 4 bases at V and 5 bases at J, with 16 bases between. The CDR3 runs 14 residues. CDR1 and CDR2 (germline): SQVTM, ANQGSEA. The CDR3 nucleotides read TGCAGCGTTGTGATTGTGAGCAGGCTAGATACGCAGTATTTT. It specifies CSVVIVSRLDTQYF.